What follows are 26 T cell receptor beta chains derived from one specimen sequenced in a study of shared clonotypes between healthy human individuals. Clones were sequenced by immunoSEQ multiplex PCR, and TCRdb holds only the in-frame ones, with some missing. This table holds 1.6 million or so clones, roughly 96% found once. Sequencing input: naive CD4+ T cells sorted from blood. Subset: CD45RA+ positively selected. The receptors stem from a man younger than 40 in good health.

The chain employs TRBV2 and TRBJ2-2; a weak D match, TRBD2 (5 bases). This CDR3 has 19 residues. Deletions cut 7 bases from V and 5 bases from J, with 29 bases between. Germline V CDR1 and CDR2: SNHLY, FYNNEI. The CDR3, as DNA: TGTGCCAGCAAAGCCGAAGGGCCGGGAAGGTATCATCCTACCGGGGAGCTGTTTTTT. Amino acids: CASKAEGPGRYHPTGELFF.

This clone was seen a few times. The chain is built from TRBV5-1 and TRBJ2-1, with 9 bases matching TRBD2. Germline values: CDR1 SGHRS, CDR2 YFSETQ. The V segment lost 2 bases and the J segment 8 bases; nucleotides outside the gene matches: 8. This CDR3 has 15 amino acids. As DNA, the CDR3 is TGCGCCAGCAGCTTAAGAGCGGGAGGTTTTGATGAGCAGTTCTTC. Its protein product is CASSLRAGGFDEQFF.

The CDR3 region is CASSPKVTDSPLHF. The CDR3, as DNA: TGTGCCAGCTCACCCAAAGTGACAGATTCACCCCTCCACTTT. The chain joins TRBV18 to TRBJ1-6, with a tentative D call TRBD1 (5 bases). Trimming cost V 3 bases and J 8 bases, with 11 bases left between them. This CDR3 is 14 amino acids long. In germline, CDR1 is KGHSH, CDR2 LQKENI.

The J gene is TRBJ2-3, the V gene TRBV5-6; D possibly corresponds to TRBD2 (5 bases). CDR1 is SGHDT and CDR2 is YYEEEE in the germline V gene. This CDR3 is 16 amino acids long. V dropped 0 bases and J dropped 1 base, with 12 bases sitting between them. The CDR3 here is CASSLGPPRGTDTQYF. The DNA for the CDR3 is TGTGCCAGCAGCTTGGGACCACCGCGGGGCACAGATACGCAGTATTTT.

Turning to this clone: Other DNA variants within this sample encode the same CDR3. The gene calls are TRBV14 and TRBJ2-6; no reliable D call. With 3 bases removed from V and 0 bases from J, the gap between germline ends came to 3 bases. The CDR3 is 14 amino acids. Germline V gives CDR1 SGHDN, CDR2 FVKESK. The CDR3 region is CASSQVSGANVLTF. The DNA for the CDR3 is TGTGCCAGCAGCCAGGTCTCTGGGGCCAACGTCCTGACTTTC.

A single count supports this clone. This chain uses TRBV29-1 with TRBJ1-2; the match to TRBD1 covers 7 bases. V shed 4 bases and J 4 bases; nucleotides not matched to a gene: 9. This CDR3 has 14 amino acids. CDR1 and CDR2 (germline): SQVTM, ANQGSEA. DNA for the CDR3: TGCAGCGTTGGTCAAACGACAGGGCCCTATGGCTACACCTTC. It is translated as CSVGQTTGPYGYTF.

This clone was seen a single time. The chain is built from TRBV27 and TRBJ2-5; possibly TRBD1 for D (6 bases). CDR1 MNHEY and CDR2 SMNVEV come from the germline V gene (reference sequence). CDR3 length: 15 amino acids. V lost 5 bases to trimming and J lost 1 base, with 14 bases between them. The CDR3 coding sequence is TGTGCCAGCAGTACGATCGGGACACGCCAAGAGACCCAGTACTTC. Its protein product is CASSTIGTRQETQYF.

This chain connects TRBV7-9 to TRBJ2-1; D perhaps matches TRBD1 (6 bases). Germline assignment: CDR1 SEHNR and CDR2 FQNEAQ (reference sequence). V gave up 2 bases and J gave up 4 bases, with 12 bases separating them. The CDR3 is made up of 15 amino acids. DNA for the CDR3: TGTGCCAGCAGCTTAACAGGGATCGAATACAATGAGCAGTTCTTC. Amino acids: CASSLTGIEYNEQFF.

V and J are TRBV6-5 and TRBJ1-1, with 11 bases aligning to TRBD1. The CDR3 is made up of 14 amino acids. Germline V gives CDR1 MNHEY, CDR2 SVGAGI. V lost 5 bases, J lost 5 bases, and 4 bases stayed unmatched. The CDR3: CASSQGTGGTEAFF. The CDR3 bases are TGTGCCAGCAGTCAGGGGACAGGGGGTACTGAAGCTTTCTTT.

The gene calls are TRBV5-8 and TRBJ1-2; D unclear. Germline assignment: CDR1 SGHTS and CDR2 YDEGEE. V was clipped by 2 bases and J by 3 bases, with 14 bases between them. The CDR3 has 15 amino acids. The DNA for the CDR3 is TGTGCCAGCAGCTTATCGCGTCAAGAGGACTATGGCTACACCTTC. It codes for CASSLSRQEDYGYTF. Looking up the rest from reference TRBV5-8 and TRBJ1-2 gives the full variable domain: EAGVTQSPTHLIKTRGQQATLRCSPISGHTSVYWYQQALGLGLQFLLWYDEGEERNRGNFPPRFSGRQFPNYSSELNVNALELEDSALYLCASSLSRQEDYGYTFGSGTRLTVV.

The rearrangement uses TRBV5-8 and TRBJ2-6; 11 nucleotides line up with TRBD1. CDR1 SGHTS and CDR2 YDEGEE come from the germline V gene. V lost 0 bases and J lost 1; bases outside the gene matches: 3. The CDR3 has 18 amino acids. The DNA of the CDR3 is TGTGCCAGCAGCTTGGTCGGACAGGGGGCTTCTGGGGCCAACGTCCTGACTTTC. It yields the protein CASSLVGQGASGANVLTF.

The J gene is TRBJ1-5, the V gene TRBV28, with a tentative D call TRBD1 (6 bases). Germline-derived CDR1 and CDR2 are MDHEN and SYDVKM. The V end was cut by 2 bases, the J end by 3 bases, with 8 bases between. This CDR3 region has 14 residues. CDR3 in DNA: TGTGCCAGCAGTTTACGACAGGACAATCAGCCCCAGCATTTT. It specifies CASSLRQDNQPQHF. The full variable domain, in which reference TRBV28 and TRBJ1-5 provide the parts outside the CDR3, is DVKVTQSSRYLVKRTGEKVFLECVQDMDHENMFWYRQDPGLGLRLIYFSYDVKMKEKGDIPEGYSVSREKKERFSLILESASTNQTSMYLCASSLRQDNQPQHFGDGTRLSIL.

V gene TRBV5-6 combines with J gene TRBJ2-2; 7 bases are a match to TRBD2. Per germline, CDR1 SGHDT and CDR2 YYEEEE. V lost 2 bases to trimming and J lost 1 base; unmatched junction nucleotides: 11. This CDR3 has 18 residues. The CDR3 nucleotides read TGTGCCAGCAGCTTTAATGTCCGGCTAGCGGAGAACACCGGGGAGCTGTTTTTT. Translating gives CASSFNVRLAENTGELFF.

Of note for this clone: The sample carries other DNA sequences with the same CDR3. In nucleotides, the CDR3 is TGTGCCAGCAGCTTAGTCGGATACGAGCAGTACTTC. As protein: CASSLVGYEQYF. This chain links TRBV7-2 with TRBJ2-7; no reliable D call. The CDR3 consists of 12 residues. Per the germline V gene, CDR1 is SGHTA and CDR2 is FQGNSA. Trimming took 1 base from V and 4 from J, leaving 5 bases between them.

The genes are TRBV2 and TRBJ1-2, with D possibly TRBD1 on 5 matching bases. V lost 5 bases, J lost 5 bases, and 15 bases lay in between. The CDR3 sequence is 14 residues long. Germline V CDR1 and CDR2: SNHLY, FYNNEI. The CDR3 region is CASSLGALGYGYTF. CDR3 nucleotides: TGTGCCAGCAGTCTCGGGGCACTAGGATATGGCTACACCTTC.

The chain has TRBV28 and TRBJ2-2; possibly TRBD1 for D (5 bases). CDR1 and CDR2 (germline): MDHEN, SYDVKM. The CDR3 loop spans 15 amino acids. V lost 4 bases and J 4 bases, leaving 13 bases between the germline ends. The CDR3 DNA is TGTGCCAGCAGTTCTCCAGGGTCTCGCACCGGGGAGCTGTTTTTT. It is translated as CASSSPGSRTGELFF.

As DNA, the CDR3 is TGCGCCAGCAGCTTGGCCGCGACGGGTGGGCTCAATGAGCAGTTCTTC. Translation: CASSLAATGGLNEQFF. The genes are TRBV5-1 and TRBJ2-1; D ambiguous. CDR1 SGHRS and CDR2 YFSETQ come from the germline V gene. The V gene lost 0 bases and the J gene lost 6 bases, with 16 bases spanning the gap. CDR3 length: 16 residues.

In this sample, this clone turned up once. This chain uses TRBV7-2 with TRBJ2-5; D is unclear. Germline V gives CDR1 SGHTA, CDR2 FQGNSA. The CDR3 is made up of 13 amino acids. Trimming removed 5 bases from V and 3 bases from J, with 10 bases in between. The CDR3 DNA sequence: TGTGCCAGCAGCCGAAGCACAGAAGAGACCCAGTACTTC. Translated, it gives CASSRSTEETQYF.

The genes are TRBV18 and TRBJ1-1; D gene unclear. The CDR3 sequence is 15 residues long. Trimming left V 3 bases short and J 1 base short, with 12 bases between. Germline-derived CDR1 and CDR2 are KGHSH and LQKENI. The CDR3 sequence: CASSPRSMGNTEAFF. In nucleotides, the CDR3 is TGTGCCAGCTCACCGAGGTCTATGGGGAACACTGAAGCTTTCTTT.

The CDR3 region has the DNA TGTGCCAGCAGCTTACATGGTAGCGGGTGGCAAGAGACCCAGTACTTC. This gives the protein CASSLHGSGWQETQYF. The chain links TRBV11-2 to TRBJ2-5; TRBD2 matches at 7 bases. CDR1 is SGHAT, CDR2 FQNNGV, per germline. V lost 2 bases and J lost 2; bases outside the gene matches: 8. The CDR3 runs to 16 residues.

This chain uses TRBV6-6 with TRBJ2-1; D possibly corresponds to TRBD2 (5 bases). Per germline, CDR1 MNHNY and CDR2 SVGAGI (reference sequence). V lost 0 bases and J 3 bases, leaving 12 bases between the germline ends. This CDR3 region has 16 residues. The CDR3 sequence is CASSYSTGNFYNEQFF. DNA for the CDR3: TGTGCCAGCAGTTACTCAACCGGGAATTTCTACAATGAGCAGTTCTTC.

This chain links TRBV11-2 with TRBJ1-2, with 7 bases that match TRBD1. V dropped 2 bases and J dropped 4; count of bases not matched to a gene: 13. Germline V gene sequence: CDR1 SGHAT, CDR2 FQNNGV. The CDR3 runs to 17 residues. CDR3: CASSLFRTGAEGYGYTF. The CDR3 nucleotides read TGTGCCAGCAGCTTATTCCGGACAGGTGCAGAGGGCTATGGCTACACCTTC.

This chain links TRBV6-5 with TRBJ1-1; the D is unclear. Trimming took off 7 bases at V and 11 bases at J, with 20 bases between the two ends. Germline lookup yields CDR1 MNHEY and CDR2 SVGAGI. This CDR3 is built from 13 residues. CDR3 residues: CASMEREPSSAFF. CDR3 coding DNA: TGTGCCAGCATGGAGCGAGAGCCGTCTTCGGCTTTCTTT.

This clone was observed a single time. The rearrangement links TRBV6-5 to TRBJ2-1, with 13 bases matching TRBD2. The CDR3 is 15 amino acids. CDR1 is MNHEY, CDR2 SVGAGI, per germline. Trimming removed 0 bases from V and 9 bases from J; junction bases left unmatched: 2. CDR3 DNA sequence: TGTGCCAGCAGTTACTCTCGGACTAGCGGGAGTGAGCAGTTCTTC. The encoded protein is CASSYSRTSGSEQFF.

The chain employs TRBV10-2 and TRBJ2-3; 10 bases align to TRBD2. The trim removed 3 bases at V and 3 bases at J, leaving 3 bases unmatched. Germline assignment: CDR1 WSHSY and CDR2 SAAADI. This CDR3 contains 15 residues. CDR3 coding DNA: TGCGCCAGCAGTGAAAAGCGGGAGGGAACAGATACGCAGTATTTT. Protein product: CASSEKREGTDTQYF.

The chain links TRBV5-5 to TRBJ2-1, with D possibly being TRBD1 (5 bases). Germline CDR1 reads SGHKS; CDR2 reads YYEKEE (reference sequence). Trimming left V 0 bases short and J 2 bases short, with 6 bases between. The CDR3 consists of 14 residues. In DNA, the CDR3 is TGTGCCAGCAGCTTGGAACAGGCCTACAATGAGCAGTTCTTC. It encodes CASSLEQAYNEQFF.